A selection of T cell receptor beta chains follows, all from one sample in a study of blood T cell repertoires in COVID-19. Repertoires were generated with immunoSEQ multiplex PCR, while TCRdb's copy carries only in-frame clones and drops some. The top ten clones hold approximately 5.4% of a sample with around 200,000 clones, 75% to 90% of them seen once. Sequenced input: peripheral blood. The origin of the receptors is a human donor in a cohort sampled during active COVID-19. Both conserved end residues are part of each CDR3. A D gene is named only where the DNA matches it firmly. Clone size appears in some rows only: once, few, many, or a class for an expanded clone.

V gene	D gene	clone size	J gene	CDR3 protein	CDR3 DNA
TRBV19	NA	NA	TRBJ1-2	CASSKTETGNYGYTF	TGTGCCAGTAGTAAGACCGAAACAGGGAACTATGGCTACACCTTC
TRBV11-2	TRBD1	once	TRBJ2-3	CASSLNLGQGSDTQYF	TGTGCCAGCAGCTTAAATTTAGGACAGGGATCTGATACGCAGTATTTT
TRBV6-6	NA	NA	TRBJ1-2	CASTFGRRGEF	TGTGCCAGCACCTTCGGGCGGAGGGGTGAATTC
TRBV5-6	NA	NA	TRBJ2-1	CASSLASGAADEQFF	TGTGCCAGCAGCTTGGCTTCGGGCGCAGCGGATGAGCAGTTCTTC
TRBV9	TRBD1	NA	TRBJ1-3	CASSGGQGRGNTIYF	TGTGCCAGCAGCGGAGGACAGGGGCGAGGAAACACCATATATTTT
TRBV19	TRBD1	NA	TRBJ1-4	CASSPGFGTANEKLFF	TGTGCCAGTAGTCCTGGTTTCGGGACAGCTAATGAAAAACTGTTTTTT
TRBV19	NA	NA	TRBJ1-1	CASTPGGAHTEAFF	TGTGCCAGTACCCCGGGGGGGGCGCACACTGAAGCTTTCTTT
TRBV27	NA	few	TRBJ1-2	CASSFDQRGYTF	TGTGCCAGCAGTTTCGATCAACGGGGCTACACCTTC
TRBV28	NA	NA	TRBJ1-6	CASRPGLYNSPLHF	TGTGCCAGCAGGCCGGGTCTGTATAATTCACCCCTCCACTTT
TRBV4-3	TRBD1	NA	TRBJ1-5	CASSRIRGRGNQPQHF	TGCGCCAGCAGCCGAATCAGGGGGAGAGGCAATCAGCCCCAGCATTTT
TRBV24-1	NA	NA	TRBJ1-2	CATSDWRQGYYGYTF	TGTGCCACCAGTGATTGGCGGCAGGGGTACTATGGCTACACCTTC
TRBV10-3	NA	NA	TRBJ2-7	CAISLSFNYPKSYEQYF	TGTGCCATCAGTTTGAGTTTTAACTACCCGAAGTCCTACGAGCAGTACTTC
TRBV7-3	TRBD2	NA	TRBJ2-1	CASSLEVGGPYNEQFF	TGTGCCAGCAGCTTAGAGGTGGGAGGGCCCTACAATGAGCAGTTCTTC
TRBV28	NA	once	TRBJ2-6	CASSLIEGGAGANVLTF	TGTGCCAGCAGCTTGATAGAAGGGGGGGCTGGGGCCAACGTCCTGACTTTC
TRBV3-1/TRBV3-2	NA	NA	TRBJ1-1	CASSQEGHVGTEAFF	TGTGCCAGCAGCCAGGAAGGACACGTTGGCACTGAAGCTTTCTTT
TRBV7-2	NA	NA	TRBJ1-3	CASSFSRSGGNTIYF	TGTGCCAGCAGTTTTAGTAGGAGTGGTGGAAACACCATATATTTT
TRBV3-1/TRBV3-2	NA	NA	TRBJ2-3	CASSQFIGDAQYF	TGTGCCAGCAGCCAATTTATCGGGGATGCGCAGTATTTT